The 5 T cell receptor beta chains listed next were all sequenced from one sample in a study of blood T cell repertoires in COVID-19. Some clones are missing from TCRdb's copy, which holds only in-frame ones; the method was immunoSEQ multiplex PCR. The table includes approximately 250,000 clones, approximately 90% detected once. The material sequenced was PBMCs or T cells enriched from blood (not recorded which). The receptors shown here come from a young woman with acute COVID-19.

The rearrangement links TRBV18 to TRBJ2-5; 7 nucleotides agree with TRBD1. CDR3 length: 14 residues. CDR1 and CDR2 from the germline V gene are KGHSH and LQKENI. The trim removed 3 bases at V and 0 bases at J, leaving 1 base unmatched. CDR3 in amino acids: CASSPTGNQETQYF. The DNA of the CDR3 is TGTGCCAGCTCACCGACAGGGAACCAAGAGACCCAGTACTTC.

This clone was observed a handful of times. V is TRBV9 and J is TRBJ1-4, with 12 bases that match TRBD1. This CDR3 comprises 16 residues. Germline V CDR1 and CDR2: SGDLS, YYNGEE. The ends lost 0 bases at V and 5 bases at J; junction bases unmatched: 2. The CDR3 nucleotides read TGTGCCAGCAGCGTAGGGGACAGGGGGCGGAATGAAAAACTGTTTTTT. It yields the protein CASSVGDRGRNEKLFF.

The rearrangement links TRBV5-6 to TRBJ2-2, with 8 bases aligning to TRBD2. Trimming took 0 bases from V and 5 from J; bases not matched to a gene: 3. CDR3 length: 15 amino acids. CDR1 and CDR2 from the germline V gene are SGHDT and YYEEEE. CDR3 region: CASSLGRGGTGELFF. For the CDR3, the DNA is TGTGCCAGCAGCTTGGGACGCGGGGGGACCGGGGAGCTGTTTTTT.

The CDR3 nucleotides read TGTGCTAGTGGTTTCACAGGGGGGGAAGGCACAGATACGCAGTATTTT. Amino acids: CASGFTGGEGTDTQYF. The chain links TRBV12-5 to TRBJ2-3, with D perhaps matching TRBD1 (8 bases). This CDR3 comprises 16 residues. Germline V gene lookup returns CDR1 LGHNT and CDR2 FRNRAP. The V and J ends lost 3 bases and 1 base respectively, with 14 bases between them.

The V and J genes are TRBV28 and TRBJ1-1, with a weak D call TRBD1 (6 bases). The CDR3 spans 14 residues. Trimming stripped 4 bases from V and 4 bases from J, with 13 bases between. From germline, CDR1 is MDHEN and CDR2 SYDVKM. CDR3 sequence (DNA): TGTGCCAGCAGTTCTCTCCAGGGGATCACTGAAGCTTTCTTT. Its protein product is CASSSLQGITEAFF.